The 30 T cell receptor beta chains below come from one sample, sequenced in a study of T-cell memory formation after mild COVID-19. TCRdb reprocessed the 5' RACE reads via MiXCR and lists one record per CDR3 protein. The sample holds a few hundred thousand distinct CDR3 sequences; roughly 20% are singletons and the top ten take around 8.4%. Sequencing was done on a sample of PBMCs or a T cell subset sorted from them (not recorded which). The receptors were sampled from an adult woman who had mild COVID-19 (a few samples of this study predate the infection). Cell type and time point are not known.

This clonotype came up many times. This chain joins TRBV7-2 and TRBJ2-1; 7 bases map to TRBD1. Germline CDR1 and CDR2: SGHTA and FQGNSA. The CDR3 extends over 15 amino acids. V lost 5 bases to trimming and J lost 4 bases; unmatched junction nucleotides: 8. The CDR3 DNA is TGTGCCAGCAGCCCCCGACAGGGTTATTACAATGAGCAGTTCTTC. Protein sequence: CASSPRQGYYNEQFF.

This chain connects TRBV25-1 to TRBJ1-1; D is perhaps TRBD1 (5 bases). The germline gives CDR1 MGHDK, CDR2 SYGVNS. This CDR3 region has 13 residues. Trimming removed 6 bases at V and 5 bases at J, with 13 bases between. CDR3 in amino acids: CASRGEGRTEAFF. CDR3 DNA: TGTGCCAGCAGAGGCGAGGGGAGGACTGAAGCTTTCTTT.

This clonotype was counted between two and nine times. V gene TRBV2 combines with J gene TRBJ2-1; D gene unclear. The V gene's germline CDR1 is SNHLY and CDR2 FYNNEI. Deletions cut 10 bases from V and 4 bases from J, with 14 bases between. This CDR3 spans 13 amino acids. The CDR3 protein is CAIIKTVYNEQFF. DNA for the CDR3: TGTGCCATCATCAAGACTGTATACAATGAGCAGTTCTTC. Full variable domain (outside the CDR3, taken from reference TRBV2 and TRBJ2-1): EPEVTQTPSHQVTQMGQEVILRCVPISNHLYFYWYRQILGQKVEFLVSFYNNEISEKSEIFDDQFSVERPDGSNFTLKIRSTKLEDSAMYFCAIIKTVYNEQFFGPGTRLTVL.

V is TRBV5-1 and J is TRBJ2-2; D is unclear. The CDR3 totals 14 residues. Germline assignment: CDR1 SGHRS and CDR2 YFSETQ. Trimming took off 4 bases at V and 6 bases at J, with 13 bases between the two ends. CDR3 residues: CASSIHQGSGELFF. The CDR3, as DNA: TGCGCCAGCAGCATCCATCAAGGGTCCGGGGAGCTGTTTTTT.

The CDR3 DNA reads TGTGCCAGCAGTCCCGGGACAAAAGAGACCCAGTACTTC. Amino acid sequence: CASSPGTKETQYF. The chain employs TRBV12-3 or TRBV12-4 and TRBJ2-5, with D perhaps matching TRBD1 (6 bases). The CDR3 contains 13 residues. With 5 bases removed from V and 3 bases from J, the gap between germline ends came to 10 bases.

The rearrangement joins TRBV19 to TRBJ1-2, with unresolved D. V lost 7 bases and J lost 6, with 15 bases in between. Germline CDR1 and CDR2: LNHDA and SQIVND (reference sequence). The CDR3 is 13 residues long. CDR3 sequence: CASTEKRTNGYTF. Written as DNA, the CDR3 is TGTGCCAGTACCGAGAAGAGGACTAATGGCTACACCTTC.

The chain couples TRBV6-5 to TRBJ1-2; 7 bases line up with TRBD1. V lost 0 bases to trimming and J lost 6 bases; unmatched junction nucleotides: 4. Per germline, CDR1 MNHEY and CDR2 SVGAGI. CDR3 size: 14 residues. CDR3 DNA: TGTGCCAGCAGTTACTCAGGGGGCCCGGATGGCTACACCTTC. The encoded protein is CASSYSGGPDGYTF.

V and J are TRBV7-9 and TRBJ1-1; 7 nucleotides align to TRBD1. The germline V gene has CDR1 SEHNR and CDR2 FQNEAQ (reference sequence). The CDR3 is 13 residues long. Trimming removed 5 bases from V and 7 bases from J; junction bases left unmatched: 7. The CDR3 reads CASSQTGVVEAFF. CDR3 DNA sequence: TGTGCCAGCAGCCAAACAGGGGTGGTTGAAGCTTTCTTT.

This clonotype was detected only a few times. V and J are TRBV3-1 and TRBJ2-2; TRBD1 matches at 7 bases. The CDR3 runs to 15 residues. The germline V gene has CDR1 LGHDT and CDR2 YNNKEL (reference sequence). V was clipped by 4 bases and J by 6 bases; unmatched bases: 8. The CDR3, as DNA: TGTGCCAGCAGCCTACCTCGGCAGGGGGCCGGGGAGCTGTTTTTT. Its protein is CASSLPRQGAGELFF.

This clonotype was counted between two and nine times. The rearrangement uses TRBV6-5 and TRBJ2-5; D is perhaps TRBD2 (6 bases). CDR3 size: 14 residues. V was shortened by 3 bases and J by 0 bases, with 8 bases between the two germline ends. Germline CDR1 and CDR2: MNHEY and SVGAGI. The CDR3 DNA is TGTGCCAGCAGTTATGCGGGACACCAAGAGACCCAGTACTTC. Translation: CASSYAGHQETQYF.

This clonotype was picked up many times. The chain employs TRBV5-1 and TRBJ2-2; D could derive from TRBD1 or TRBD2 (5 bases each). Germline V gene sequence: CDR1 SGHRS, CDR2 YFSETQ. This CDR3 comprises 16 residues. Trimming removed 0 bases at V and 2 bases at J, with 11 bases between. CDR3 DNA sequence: TGCGCCAGCAGCTTGGCCGGGACGCCAAACACCGGGGAGCTGTTTTTT. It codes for CASSLAGTPNTGELFF.

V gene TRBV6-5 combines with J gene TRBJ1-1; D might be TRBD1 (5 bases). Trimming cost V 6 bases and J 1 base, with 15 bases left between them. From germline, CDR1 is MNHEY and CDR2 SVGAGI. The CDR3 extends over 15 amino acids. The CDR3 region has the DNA TGTGCCAGCAGGTTAAGCAGGGAACCGAACACTGAAGCTTTCTTT. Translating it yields CASRLSREPNTEAFF.

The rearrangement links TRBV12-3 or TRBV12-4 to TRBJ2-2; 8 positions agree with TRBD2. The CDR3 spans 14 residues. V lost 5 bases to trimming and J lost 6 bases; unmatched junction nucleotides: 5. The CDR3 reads CASSQGLAAGELFF. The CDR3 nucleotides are TGTGCCAGCAGTCAAGGACTAGCAGCCGGGGAGCTGTTTTTT.

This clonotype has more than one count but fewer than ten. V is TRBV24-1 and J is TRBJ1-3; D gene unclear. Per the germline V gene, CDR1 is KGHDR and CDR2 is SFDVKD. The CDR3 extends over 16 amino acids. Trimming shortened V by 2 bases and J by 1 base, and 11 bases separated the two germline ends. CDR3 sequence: CATSDSQLGSGNTIYF. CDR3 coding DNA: TGTGCCACCAGTGATTCCCAACTTGGGTCTGGAAACACCATATATTTT.

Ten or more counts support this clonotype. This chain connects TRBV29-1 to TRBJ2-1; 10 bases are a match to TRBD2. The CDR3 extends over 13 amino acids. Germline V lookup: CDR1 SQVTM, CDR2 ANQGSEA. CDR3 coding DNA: TGCAGGGTCATAGCGGGGGGTTACAATGAGCAGTTCTTC. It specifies CRVIAGGYNEQFF.

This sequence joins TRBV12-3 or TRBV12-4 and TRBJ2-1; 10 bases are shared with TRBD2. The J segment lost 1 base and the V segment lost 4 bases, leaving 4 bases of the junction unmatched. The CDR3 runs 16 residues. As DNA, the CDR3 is TGTGCCAGCAGTTCTAGCGGGGGAGCATCCTACAATGAGCAGTTCTTC. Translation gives CASSSSGGASYNEQFF.

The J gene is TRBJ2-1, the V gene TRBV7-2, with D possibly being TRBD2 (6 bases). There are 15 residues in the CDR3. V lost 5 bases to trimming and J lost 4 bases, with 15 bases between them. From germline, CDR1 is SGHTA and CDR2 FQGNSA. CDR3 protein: CASSRSVGGYNEQFF. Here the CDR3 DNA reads TGTGCCAGCAGCCGTAGCGTGGGAGGATACAATGAGCAGTTCTTC.

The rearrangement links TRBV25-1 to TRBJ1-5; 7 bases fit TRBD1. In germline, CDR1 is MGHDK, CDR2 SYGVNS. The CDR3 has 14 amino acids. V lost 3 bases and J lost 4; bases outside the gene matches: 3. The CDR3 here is CASSETGWNQPQHF. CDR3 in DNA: TGTGCCAGCAGTGAGACAGGGTGGAATCAGCCCCAGCATTTT.

CDR3 sequence reads: CASSYRVPSYEQYF. The CDR3 DNA sequence: TGTGCCAGCAGTTACAGGGTCCCCTCCTACGAGCAGTACTTC. The J gene is TRBJ2-7, the V gene TRBV6-6; no clear D. V was trimmed by 2 bases and J by 0 bases, leaving 8 bases between them. Germline lookup yields CDR1 MNHNY and CDR2 SVGAGI (reference sequence). The CDR3 has 14 residues.

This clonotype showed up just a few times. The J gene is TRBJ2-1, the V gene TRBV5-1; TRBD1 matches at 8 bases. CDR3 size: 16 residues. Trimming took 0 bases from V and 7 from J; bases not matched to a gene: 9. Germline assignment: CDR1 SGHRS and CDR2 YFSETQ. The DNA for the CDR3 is TGCGCCAGCAGCTTGGAGCAGGGGGCGGTGAGAAATGAGCAGTTCTTC. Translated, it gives CASSLEQGAVRNEQFF. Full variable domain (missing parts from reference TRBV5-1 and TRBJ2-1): KAGVTQTPRYLIKTRGQQVTLSCSPISGHRSVSWYQQTPGQGLQFLFEYFSETQRNKGNFPGRFSGRQFSNSRSEMNVSTLELGDSALYLCASSLEQGAVRNEQFFGPGTRLTVL.

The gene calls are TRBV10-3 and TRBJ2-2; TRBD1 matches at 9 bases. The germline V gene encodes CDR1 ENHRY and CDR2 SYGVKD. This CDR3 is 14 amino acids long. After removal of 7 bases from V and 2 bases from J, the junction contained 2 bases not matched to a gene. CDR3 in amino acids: CAIMGQGNTGELFF. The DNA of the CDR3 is TGTGCCATCATGGGACAGGGTAACACCGGGGAGCTGTTTTTT.

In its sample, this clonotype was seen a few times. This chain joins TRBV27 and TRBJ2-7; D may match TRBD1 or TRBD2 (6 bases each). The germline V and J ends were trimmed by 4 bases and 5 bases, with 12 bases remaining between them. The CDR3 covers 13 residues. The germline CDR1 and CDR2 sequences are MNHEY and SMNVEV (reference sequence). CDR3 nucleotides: TGTGCCAGCAGTTCTACAGGGAGGAACGAGCAGTACTTC. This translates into CASSSTGRNEQYF.

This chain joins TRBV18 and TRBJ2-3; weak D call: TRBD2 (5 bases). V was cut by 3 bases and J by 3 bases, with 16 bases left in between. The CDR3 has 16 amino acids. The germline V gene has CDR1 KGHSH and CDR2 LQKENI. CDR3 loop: CASSPGYLVATDTQYF. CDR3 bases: TGTGCCAGCTCACCCGGCTACTTGGTAGCGACAGATACGCAGTATTTT.

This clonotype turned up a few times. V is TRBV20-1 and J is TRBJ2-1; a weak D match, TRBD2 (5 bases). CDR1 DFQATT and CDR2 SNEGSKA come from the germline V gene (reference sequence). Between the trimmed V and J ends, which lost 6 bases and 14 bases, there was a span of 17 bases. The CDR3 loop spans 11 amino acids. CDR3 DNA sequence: TGCAGTGCCAAGGACTGGCCCCGGGAGTTCTTC. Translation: CSAKDWPREFF.

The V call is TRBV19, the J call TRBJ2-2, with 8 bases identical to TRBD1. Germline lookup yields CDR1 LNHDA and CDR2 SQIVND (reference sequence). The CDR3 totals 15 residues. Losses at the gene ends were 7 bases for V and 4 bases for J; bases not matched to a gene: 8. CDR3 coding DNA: TGTGCCAGTACTCCCGGGACAGGCTTCACCGGGGAGCTGTTTTTT. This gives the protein CASTPGTGFTGELFF.

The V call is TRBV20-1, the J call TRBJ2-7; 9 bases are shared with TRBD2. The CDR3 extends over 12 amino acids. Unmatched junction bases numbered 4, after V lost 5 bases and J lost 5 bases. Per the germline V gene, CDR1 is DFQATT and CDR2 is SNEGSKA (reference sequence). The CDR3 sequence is CSAVREGHEQYF. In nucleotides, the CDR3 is TGCAGTGCTGTGCGGGAGGGACACGAGCAGTACTTC.

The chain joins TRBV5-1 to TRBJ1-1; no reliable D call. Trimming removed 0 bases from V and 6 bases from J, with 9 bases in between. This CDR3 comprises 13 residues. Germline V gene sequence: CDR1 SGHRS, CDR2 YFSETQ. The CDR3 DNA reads TGCGCCAGCAGCTTGGTCGCGAGCGCTGAAGCTTTCTTT. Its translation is CASSLVASAEAFF.

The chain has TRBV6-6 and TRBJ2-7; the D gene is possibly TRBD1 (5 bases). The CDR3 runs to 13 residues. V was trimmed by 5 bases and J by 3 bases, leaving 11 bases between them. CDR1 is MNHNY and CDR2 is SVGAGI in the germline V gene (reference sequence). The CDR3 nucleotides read TGTGCCAGCAGTCCTCCACAGGACTACGAGCAGTACTTC. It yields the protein CASSPPQDYEQYF.

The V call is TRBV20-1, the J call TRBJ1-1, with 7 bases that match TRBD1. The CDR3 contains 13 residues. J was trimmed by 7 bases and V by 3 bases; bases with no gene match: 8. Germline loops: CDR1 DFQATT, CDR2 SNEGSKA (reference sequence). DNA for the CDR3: TGCAGTGCTAGCTTGGCAGGACAGGTTGAAGCTTTCTTT. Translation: CSASLAGQVEAFF.

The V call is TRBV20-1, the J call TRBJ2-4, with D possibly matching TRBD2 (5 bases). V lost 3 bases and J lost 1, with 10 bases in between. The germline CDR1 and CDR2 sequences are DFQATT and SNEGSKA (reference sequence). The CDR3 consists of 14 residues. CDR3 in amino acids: CSASPGKAKNIQYF. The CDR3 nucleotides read TGCAGTGCTAGTCCGGGGAAGGCCAAAAACATTCAGTACTTC.